This note documents a single TCR beta chain sequence. Its antigen is unknown. The germline V gene encodes CDR1 MNHNY and CDR2 SVGAGI (reference sequence). V was shortened by 8 bases and J by 14 bases, with 18 bases between the two germline ends. The CDR3 has 11 residues. Constant-region reverse primers amplified full-length variable regions, followed by semi-nested Nested Universal Primer A PCR. TCRdb used MiXCR to reprocess the 5' RACE reads, holding one entry per CDR3 protein. The repertoire holds more than 55,000 distinct CDR3 sequences, with roughly 20% as singletons. Study outcomes and limitations: Tumor memory CD4+ T cell TCR gene usage was found to cluster with blood and lymph node memory CD4+ cells and with lymph node naive CD4+ cells. Tumor-infiltrating Treg TCR alpha and beta sequences overlapped most with tumor naive CD4+ T cells, then blood naive.

The sorted Tregs were CD4+CD25+CD127-/low cells. Sequencing was carried out using tumor-infiltrating Tregs sorted from the breast tumor. The chain combines TRBV6-6 with TRBJ1-2; D ambiguous. This clonotype was sampled from a female donor with breast cancer. The CDR3 nucleotides are TGTGCCAGCGACCTGGAGCCAAATTATACCTTC. Translated, it gives CASDLEPNYTF.